This T cell receptor beta chain comes out of a study of tumour-infiltrating T cells in Burkitt lymphoma. Study as a whole: Productive clonality predicted overall and progression-free survival.

Here immunoSEQ multiplex PCR was the method, and the copy in TCRdb shows in-frame clones only, minus some. Here the sample spans 5,500 to 7,500 clones, roughly 9.1% being singletons. This clone was detected only a few times. This TCR was sampled from a human donor with diffuse large B-cell lymphoma. Sample: tumor tissue.

As DNA, the CDR3 is TGCAGCGTCCGGAGGGCGGGGTTCGCAGATACGCAGTATTTT. It is translated as CSVRRAGFADTQYF. The rearrangement links TRBV29-1 to TRBJ2-3; D is possibly TRBD2 (6 bases). CDR1 SQVTM and CDR2 ANQGSEA come from the germline V gene. The CDR3 covers 14 residues. The V end lost 6 bases, the J end lost 4 bases, and 17 bases lay between the germline ends.